This TCR beta chain is drawn from a study of blood T cells in healthy people across ages. Roughly 10 milliliters was the volume of peripheral blood drawn from each donor. A sample-barcoded 5' primer and a J-beta primer mix were used in a second PCR of roughly 6 to 11 cycles. TCRdb re-called the 5' RACE reads with MiXCR, one entry per CDR3 protein. Here the sample spans 1.5 million to 1.8 million distinct CDR3 sequences, roughly 43% being singletons. General study points: From one million sequenced T cells, diversity estimates were lower bounds.

Turning to this clonotype: Antigen: not known.

This clonotype originated in a woman aged 18 to 35 in good health. Sequencing was performed on blood.

The CDR3 here is CASSTPGLAGVNEQFF. CDR3 sequence (DNA): TGTGCCAGCAGCACCCCGGGACTAGCGGGAGTCAATGAGCAGTTCTTC. The chain carries TRBV7-2 and TRBJ2-1; 14 positions agree with TRBD2. The CDR3 length is 16 residues. The V gene's germline CDR1 is SGHTA and CDR2 FQGNSA. Germline trimming cut 5 bases from V and 6 bases from J; bases unmatched to any gene: 6.